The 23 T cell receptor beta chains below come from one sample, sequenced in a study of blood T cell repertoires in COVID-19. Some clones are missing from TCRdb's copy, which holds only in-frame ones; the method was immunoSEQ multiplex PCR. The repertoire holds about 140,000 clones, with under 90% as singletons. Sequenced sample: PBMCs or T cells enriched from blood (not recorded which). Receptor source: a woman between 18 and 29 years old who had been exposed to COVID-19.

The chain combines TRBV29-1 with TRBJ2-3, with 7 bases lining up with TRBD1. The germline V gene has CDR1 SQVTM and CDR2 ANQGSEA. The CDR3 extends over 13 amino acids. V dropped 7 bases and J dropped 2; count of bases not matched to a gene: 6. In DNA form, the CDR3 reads TGCAGCGGTTCACAGGGGAACACAGATACGCAGTATTTT. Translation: CSGSQGNTDTQYF.

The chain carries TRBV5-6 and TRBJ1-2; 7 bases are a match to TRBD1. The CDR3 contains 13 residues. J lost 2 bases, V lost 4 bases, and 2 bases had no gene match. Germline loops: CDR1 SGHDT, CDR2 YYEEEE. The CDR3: CASSMGQNYGYTF. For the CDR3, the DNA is TGTGCCAGCAGCATGGGACAGAACTATGGCTACACCTTC. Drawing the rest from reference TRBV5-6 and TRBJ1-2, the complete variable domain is DAGVTQSPTHLIKTRGQQVTLRCSPKSGHDTVSWYQQALGQGPQFIFQYYEEEERQRGNFPDRFSGHQFPNYSSELNVNALLLGDSALYLCASSMGQNYGYTFGSGTRLTVV.

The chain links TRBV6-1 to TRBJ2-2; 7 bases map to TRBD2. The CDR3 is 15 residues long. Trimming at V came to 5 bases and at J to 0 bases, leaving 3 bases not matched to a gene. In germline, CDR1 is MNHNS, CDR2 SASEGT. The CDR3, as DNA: TGTGCCAGCAGTTTCGGGAGGACGAACACCGGGGAGCTGTTTTTT. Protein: CASSFGRTNTGELFF.

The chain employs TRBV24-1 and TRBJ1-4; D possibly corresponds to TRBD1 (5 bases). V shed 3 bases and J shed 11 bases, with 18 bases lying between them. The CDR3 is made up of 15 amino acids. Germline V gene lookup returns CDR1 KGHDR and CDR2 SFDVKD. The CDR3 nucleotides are TGTGCCACCAGTGATAAGAACAGGCCGCCCAGGAAACTGTTTTTT. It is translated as CATSDKNRPPRKLFF.

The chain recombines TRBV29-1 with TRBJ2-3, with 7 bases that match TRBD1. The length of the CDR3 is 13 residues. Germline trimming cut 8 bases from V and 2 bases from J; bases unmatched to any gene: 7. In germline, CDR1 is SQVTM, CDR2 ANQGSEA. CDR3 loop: CSLGTVLTDTQYF. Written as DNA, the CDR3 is TGCAGCCTAGGGACAGTTCTCACAGATACGCAGTATTTT.

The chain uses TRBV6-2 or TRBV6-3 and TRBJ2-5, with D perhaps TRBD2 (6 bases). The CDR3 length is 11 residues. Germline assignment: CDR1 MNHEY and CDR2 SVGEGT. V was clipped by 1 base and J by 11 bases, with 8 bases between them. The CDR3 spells CASSYWRGQYF. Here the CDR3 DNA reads TGTGCCAGCAGTTACTGGAGGGGACAGTACTTC.

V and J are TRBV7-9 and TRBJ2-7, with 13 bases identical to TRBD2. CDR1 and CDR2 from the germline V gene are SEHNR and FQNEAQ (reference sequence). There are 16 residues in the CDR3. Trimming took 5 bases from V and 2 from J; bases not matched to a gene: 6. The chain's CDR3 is CASSTSGRAFAYEQYF. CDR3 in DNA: TGTGCCAGCAGCACTAGCGGGAGGGCCTTCGCCTACGAGCAGTACTTC.

The CDR3 sequence is CASRKGTDPSYEQYF. The DNA for the CDR3 is TGTGCCAGCAGGAAAGGGACAGATCCCTCCTACGAGCAGTACTTC. The chain carries TRBV2 and TRBJ2-7; 7 nucleotides line up with TRBD1. Germline V gives CDR1 SNHLY, CDR2 FYNNEI. The CDR3 spans 15 residues. V shed 6 bases and J 0 bases; nucleotides not matched to a gene: 8.

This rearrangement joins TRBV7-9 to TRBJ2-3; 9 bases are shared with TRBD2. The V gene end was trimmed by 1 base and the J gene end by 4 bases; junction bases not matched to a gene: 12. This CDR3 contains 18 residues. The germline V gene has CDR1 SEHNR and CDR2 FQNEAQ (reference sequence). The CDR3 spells CASSLGRSSGRIADTQYF. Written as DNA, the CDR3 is TGTGCCAGCAGCTTAGGGCGTTCGAGCGGGAGGATCGCAGATACGCAGTATTTT.

This chain's CDR3 is CASSRVGGNEQFF. As DNA, the CDR3 is TGTGCCAGCAGCCGCGTCGGAGGGAATGAGCAGTTCTTC. V is TRBV6-2 or TRBV6-3 and J is TRBJ2-1, with D maybe TRBD2 (6 bases). The V end was cut by 6 bases, the J end by 7 bases, with 13 bases between. The CDR3 extends over 13 amino acids. The germline V gene encodes CDR1 MNHEY and CDR2 SVGEGT.

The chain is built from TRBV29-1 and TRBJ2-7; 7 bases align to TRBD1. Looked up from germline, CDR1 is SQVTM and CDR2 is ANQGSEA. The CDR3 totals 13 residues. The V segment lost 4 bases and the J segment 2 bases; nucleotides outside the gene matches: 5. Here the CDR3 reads CSVVRTGPYEQYF. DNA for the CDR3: TGCAGCGTTGTCCGGACAGGACCCTACGAGCAGTACTTC.

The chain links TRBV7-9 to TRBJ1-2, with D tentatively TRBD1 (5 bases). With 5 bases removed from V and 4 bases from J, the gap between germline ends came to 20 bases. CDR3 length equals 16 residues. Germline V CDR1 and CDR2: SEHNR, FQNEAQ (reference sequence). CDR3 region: CASSGGVAEPPYGYTF. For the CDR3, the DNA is TGTGCCAGCAGCGGGGGGGTCGCAGAACCTCCCTATGGCTACACCTTC.

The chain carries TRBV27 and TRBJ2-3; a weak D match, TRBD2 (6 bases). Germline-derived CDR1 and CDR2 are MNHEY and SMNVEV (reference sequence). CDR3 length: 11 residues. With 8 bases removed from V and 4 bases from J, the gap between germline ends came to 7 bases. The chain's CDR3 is CASGGSDTQYF. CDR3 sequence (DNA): TGTGCCAGCGGGGGGTCAGATACGCAGTATTTT.

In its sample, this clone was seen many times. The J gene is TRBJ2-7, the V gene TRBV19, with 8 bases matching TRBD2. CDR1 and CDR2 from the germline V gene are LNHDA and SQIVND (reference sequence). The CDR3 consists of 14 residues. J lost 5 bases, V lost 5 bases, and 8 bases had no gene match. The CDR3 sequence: CASSDRLAWDEQYF. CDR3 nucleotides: TGTGCCAGTAGTGATCGACTAGCGTGGGACGAGCAGTACTTC.

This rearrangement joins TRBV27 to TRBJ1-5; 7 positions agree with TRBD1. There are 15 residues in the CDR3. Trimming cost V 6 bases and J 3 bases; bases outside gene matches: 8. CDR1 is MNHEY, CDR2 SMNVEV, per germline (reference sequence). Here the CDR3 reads CASRPEGAYNQPQHF. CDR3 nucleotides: TGTGCCAGCAGGCCCGAGGGGGCTTACAATCAGCCCCAGCATTTT.

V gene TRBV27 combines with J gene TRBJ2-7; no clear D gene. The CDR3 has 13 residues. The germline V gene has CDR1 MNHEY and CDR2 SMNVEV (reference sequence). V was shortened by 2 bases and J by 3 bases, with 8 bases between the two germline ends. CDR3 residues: CASSLESGYEQYF. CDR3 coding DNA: TGTGCCAGCAGTTTAGAGTCAGGCTACGAGCAGTACTTC.

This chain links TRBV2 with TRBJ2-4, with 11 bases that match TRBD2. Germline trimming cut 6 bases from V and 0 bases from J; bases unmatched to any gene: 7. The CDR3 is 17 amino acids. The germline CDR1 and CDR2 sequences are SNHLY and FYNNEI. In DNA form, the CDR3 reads TGTGCCAGCAGCGGGACTAGCGGAGGCCTAGCCAAAAACATTCAGTACTTC. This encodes CASSGTSGGLAKNIQYF. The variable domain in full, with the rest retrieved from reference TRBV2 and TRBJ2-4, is EPEVTQTPSHQVTQMGQEVILRCVPISNHLYFYWYRQILGQKVEFLVSFYNNEISEKSEIFDDQFSVERPDGSNFTLKIRSTKLEDSAMYFCASSGTSGGLAKNIQYFGAGTRLSVL.

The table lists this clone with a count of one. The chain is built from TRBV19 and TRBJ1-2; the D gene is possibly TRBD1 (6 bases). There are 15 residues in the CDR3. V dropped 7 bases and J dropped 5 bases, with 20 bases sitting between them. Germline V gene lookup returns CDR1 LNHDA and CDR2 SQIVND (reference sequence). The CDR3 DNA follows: TGTGCCAGTAACCCGGGGGGGGGCGCATTATATGGCTACACCTTC. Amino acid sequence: CASNPGGGALYGYTF.

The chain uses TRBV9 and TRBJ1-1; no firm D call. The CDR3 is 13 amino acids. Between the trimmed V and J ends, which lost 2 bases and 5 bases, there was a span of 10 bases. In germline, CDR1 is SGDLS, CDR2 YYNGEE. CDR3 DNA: TGTGCCAGCAGCGTCCAGTCGGGAACTGAAGCTTTCTTT. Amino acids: CASSVQSGTEAFF.

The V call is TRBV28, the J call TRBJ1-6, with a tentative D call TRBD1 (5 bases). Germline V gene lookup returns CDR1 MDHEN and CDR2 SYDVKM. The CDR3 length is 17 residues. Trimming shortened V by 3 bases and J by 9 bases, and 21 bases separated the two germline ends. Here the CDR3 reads CASSLNGRGALVSPLHF. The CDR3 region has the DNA TGTGCCAGCAGTTTGAATGGGAGGGGAGCCTTAGTTTCACCCCTCCACTTT.

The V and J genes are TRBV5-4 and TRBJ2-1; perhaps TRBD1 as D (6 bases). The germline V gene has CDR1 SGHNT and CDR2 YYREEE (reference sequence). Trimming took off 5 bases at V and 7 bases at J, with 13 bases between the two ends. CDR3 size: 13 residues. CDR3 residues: CASRRDTSNEQFF. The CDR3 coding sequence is TGTGCCAGCAGAAGGGACACTTCAAATGAGCAGTTCTTC.

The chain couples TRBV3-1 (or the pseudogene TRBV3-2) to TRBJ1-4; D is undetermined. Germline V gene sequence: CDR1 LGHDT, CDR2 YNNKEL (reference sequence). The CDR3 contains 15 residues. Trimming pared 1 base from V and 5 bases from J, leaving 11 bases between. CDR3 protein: CASSQGGPINEKLFF. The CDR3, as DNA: TGTGCCAGCAGCCAAGGTGGGCCAATCAATGAAAAACTGTTTTTT.

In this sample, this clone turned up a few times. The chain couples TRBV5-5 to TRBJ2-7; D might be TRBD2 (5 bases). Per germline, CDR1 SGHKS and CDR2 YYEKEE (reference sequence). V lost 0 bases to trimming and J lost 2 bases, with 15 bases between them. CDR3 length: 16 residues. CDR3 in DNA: TGTGCCAGCAGCTTGGACTATCTAGCCGGAGCCTACGAGCAGTACTTC. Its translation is CASSLDYLAGAYEQYF.